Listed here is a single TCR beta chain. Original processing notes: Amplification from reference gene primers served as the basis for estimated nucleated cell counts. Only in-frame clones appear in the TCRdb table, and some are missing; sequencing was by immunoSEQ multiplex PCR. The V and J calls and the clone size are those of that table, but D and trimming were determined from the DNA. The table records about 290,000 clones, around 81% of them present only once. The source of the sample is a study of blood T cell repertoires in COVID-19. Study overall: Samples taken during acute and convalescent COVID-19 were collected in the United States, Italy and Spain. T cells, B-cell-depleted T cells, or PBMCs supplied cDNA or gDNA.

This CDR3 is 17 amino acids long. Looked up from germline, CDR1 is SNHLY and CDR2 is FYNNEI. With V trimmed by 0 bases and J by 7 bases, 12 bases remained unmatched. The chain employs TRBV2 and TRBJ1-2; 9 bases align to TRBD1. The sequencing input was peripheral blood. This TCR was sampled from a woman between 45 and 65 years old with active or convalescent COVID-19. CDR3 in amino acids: CASSEARGTGRGAGYTF. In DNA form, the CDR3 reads TGTGCCAGCAGTGAAGCGAGGGGGACAGGGAGAGGGGCTGGCTACACCTTC.